These 22 T cell receptor beta chains came from one sample sequenced in a study of neurological immune-mediated disorders. TCRdb analysed the 5' RACE reads with MiXCR anew, one entry per CDR3 protein. The sample contains 10,000 or so distinct CDR3 sequences, approximately 22% of which appear only once. Sequenced material: CD8+ T cells from blood. These receptors were obtained from a woman aged 40 to 55 with multiple sclerosis.

The count of this clonotype is one. The chain joins TRBV7-9 to TRBJ2-7, with TRBD2 matching 11 bases. The CDR3 loop spans 15 amino acids. J lost 0 bases, V lost 6 bases, and 4 bases had no gene match. Germline CDR1 SEHNR, CDR2 FQNEAQ (reference sequence). CDR3 sequence reads: CASSSGTSGSYEQYF. The DNA of the CDR3 is TGTGCCAGCAGTTCCGGGACTAGCGGCTCCTACGAGCAGTACTTC. The full variable domain, rest sourced from reference TRBV7-9 and TRBJ2-7, is DTGVSQNPRHKITKRGQNVTFRCDPISEHNRLYWYRQTLGQGPEFLTYFQNEAQLEKSRLLSDRFSAERPKGSFSTLEIQRTEQGDSAMYLCASSSGTSGSYEQYFGPGTRLTVT.

By proportion, this clonotype is medium-sized. The chain links TRBV4-1 to TRBJ1-1, with TRBD1 matching over 8 bases. The CDR3 totals 17 residues. With 1 base clipped from V and 2 bases from J, the junction kept 9 bases outside the gene matches. In germline, CDR1 is MGHRA, CDR2 YSYEKL. CDR3 nucleotide sequence: TGCGCCAGCAGCCAAGTTATCAGGGGGCTCGAAAACACTGAAGCTTTCTTT. Translated: CASSQVIRGLENTEAFF.

The genes are TRBV12-3 or TRBV12-4 and TRBJ2-1; 10 bases agree with TRBD2. This CDR3 has 16 residues. V lost 5 bases, J lost 2 bases, and 6 bases stayed unmatched. The CDR3 DNA follows: TGTGCCAGCAGTCGGACTAGCGGACTTCCCTACAATGAGCAGTTCTTC. Translating gives CASSRTSGLPYNEQFF.

This clonotype is medium-sized in the sample. The gene calls are TRBV13 and TRBJ1-5; D perhaps matches TRBD1 (6 bases). CDR3 length: 12 residues. Looked up from germline, CDR1 is PRHDT and CDR2 is FYEKMQ (reference sequence). Trimming left V 9 bases short and J 7 bases short, with 13 bases between. Here the CDR3 DNA reads TGTGCCAGTACAACAGGGAACCAGCCCCAGCATTTT. This codes for CASTTGNQPQHF.

The sample holds many counts of this clonotype. This rearrangement joins TRBV9 to TRBJ2-7; the match to TRBD1 covers 11 bases. Germline V gene sequence: CDR1 SGDLS, CDR2 YYNGEE. V lost 0 bases, J lost 6 bases, and 2 bases stayed unmatched. This CDR3 region has 14 residues. The chain's CDR3 is CASSVEGTGGEQYF. CDR3 coding DNA: TGTGCCAGCAGCGTAGAGGGGACAGGGGGCGAGCAGTACTTC.

This clonotype was observed a few times. The chain employs TRBV7-8 and TRBJ2-7; D is undetermined. This CDR3 has 12 residues. Germline V CDR1 and CDR2: SGHVS, FQNEAQ. Trimming took 0 bases from V and 3 from J, leaving 3 bases between them. DNA of the CDR3: TGTGCCAGCAGCTTAGCCGTCTACGAGCAGTACTTC. Translated, it gives CASSLAVYEQYF. The complete variable domain, with remaining parts taken from reference TRBV7-8 and TRBJ2-7, reads GAGVSQSPRYKVAKRGQDVALRCDPISGHVSLFWYQQALGQGPEFLTYFQNEAQLDKSGLPSDRFFAERPEGSVSTLKIQRTQQEDSAVYLCASSLAVYEQYFGPGTRLTVT.

The chain couples TRBV27 to TRBJ1-1; unclear D gene. The CDR3 contains 13 residues. V was trimmed by 2 bases and J by 6 bases, leaving 10 bases between them. Germline values: CDR1 MNHEY, CDR2 SMNVEV (reference sequence). CDR3 amino acids: CASSLKGIAEAFF. The CDR3 coding sequence is TGTGCCAGCAGTTTAAAAGGGATTGCTGAAGCTTTCTTT.

V and J are TRBV29-1 and TRBJ2-6, with D tentatively TRBD1 (6 bases). Germline CDR1 reads SQVTM; CDR2 reads ANQGSEA. Trimming pared 5 bases from V and 0 bases from J, leaving 11 bases between. This CDR3 comprises 15 residues. The CDR3 nucleotides read TGCAGCGTTTGGACAGTGAACTCTGGGGCCAACGTCCTGACTTTC. As protein: CSVWTVNSGANVLTF.

There are many counts of this clonotype. The chain has TRBV6-5 and TRBJ2-1, with D perhaps TRBD1 or TRBD2 (5 bases each). The V gene lost 5 bases and the J gene lost 9 bases, with 11 bases spanning the gap. The germline CDR1 and CDR2 sequences are MNHEY and SVGAGI. CDR3 length: 12 amino acids. The CDR3 region is CASSPFGAEQFF. The CDR3 DNA is TGTGCCAGCAGTCCGTTCGGGGCTGAGCAGTTCTTC.

This clonotype was recorded many times. The V call is TRBV24-1, the J call TRBJ2-1, with no clear D. The germline gives CDR1 KGHDR, CDR2 SFDVKD. This CDR3 spans 13 amino acids. The V end lost 6 bases, the J end lost 0 bases, and 5 bases lay between the germline ends. CDR3 loop: CATSLSSYNEQFF. CDR3 sequence (DNA): TGTGCCACCAGTCTTAGCTCCTACAATGAGCAGTTCTTC.

In its sample, this clonotype ranks as medium-sized. The J gene is TRBJ1-2, the V gene TRBV28, with 8 bases lining up with TRBD1. In germline, CDR1 is MDHEN, CDR2 SYDVKM. J was trimmed by 7 bases and V by 4 bases; bases with no gene match: 5. CDR3 length: 13 amino acids. The CDR3 DNA reads as TGTGCCAGCAGTTCAGGGGGCGGTTTTGGCTACACCTTC. Translated, it gives CASSSGGGFGYTF.

This chain uses TRBV21-1 with TRBJ2-2; TRBD2 reflects the table's D call only, with no check against the DNA. TRBV21-1 has pseudogene status. CDR3 length equals 21 residues. Written as DNA, the CDR3 is TGTGCCAGCAGCGTAGCCCCAAACCTACTAGCGGGGGCCTGGAACACCGGGGAGCTGTTTTTT. This gives the protein CASSVAPNLLAGAWNTGELFF.

The V call is TRBV5-1, the J call TRBJ2-7; TRBD1 or TRBD2 may be the D gene (5 bases each). Looked up from germline, CDR1 is SGHRS and CDR2 is YFSETQ. The length of the CDR3 is 15 residues. V was shortened by 4 bases and J by 0 bases, with 14 bases between the two germline ends. The CDR3: CASSPTRGPSYEQYF. In DNA, the CDR3 is TGCGCCAGCAGCCCAACTAGGGGCCCCTCCTACGAGCAGTACTTC.

This clonotype was recorded at least ten times. The V gene is TRBV2, the J gene TRBJ1-5; 7 bases are shared with TRBD1. The CDR3 totals 15 residues. The trim removed 10 bases at V and 1 base at J, leaving 10 bases unmatched. The V gene's germline CDR1 is SNHLY and CDR2 FYNNEI. The CDR3 nucleotides are TGTGCCACCGCGAGGGACAGTAACAGCAATCAGCCCCAGCATTTT. Amino acid sequence: CATARDSNSNQPQHF.

The chain joins TRBV4-2 to TRBJ1-1; D might be TRBD1 (5 bases). V was pared by 4 bases and J by 8 bases, with 11 bases between. This CDR3 comprises 12 residues. Germline assignment: CDR1 LGHNA and CDR2 YNFKEQ. CDR3 loop: CASSPRDSEAFF. For the CDR3, the DNA is TGTGCCAGCAGCCCCCGAGACAGCGAAGCTTTCTTT.

This clonotype is medium-sized. The chain employs TRBV27 and TRBJ1-4; maybe TRBD1 (6 bases). This CDR3 spans 13 amino acids. The ends were cut back, 7 bases at V and 8 bases at J, with 14 bases in the middle. The germline V gene has CDR1 MNHEY and CDR2 SMNVEV (reference sequence). This CDR3 reads CASKAGAEEKLFF. The CDR3 DNA sequence: TGTGCCAGCAAGGCGGGGGCGGAAGAAAAACTGTTTTTT.

This clonotype has at least ten counts. The V and J genes are TRBV5-1 and TRBJ2-7, with unresolved D. This CDR3 region has 13 residues. Trimming pared 8 bases from V and 1 base from J, leaving 13 bases between. CDR1 and CDR2 from the germline V gene are SGHRS and YFSETQ. The chain's CDR3 is CASGVRSSYEQYF. The CDR3 nucleotides are TGCGCCAGTGGGGTCAGGTCTTCCTACGAGCAGTACTTC.

This clonotype occurred many times. The chain is built from TRBV29-1 and TRBJ1-5; possibly TRBD1 for D (6 bases). Germline V CDR1 and CDR2: SQVTM, ANQGSEA. The CDR3 is made up of 16 amino acids. Trimming stripped 4 bases from V and 3 bases from J, with 19 bases between. The CDR3 nucleotides are TGCAGCGTTGCGGACAGTTCTGGGGAACCCAATCAGCCCCAGCATTTT. Encoded protein: CSVADSSGEPNQPQHF.

This clonotype has a count of ten or more. This chain links TRBV7-9 with TRBJ2-1; 8 positions agree with TRBD2. The J segment lost 6 bases and the V segment lost 5 bases, leaving 12 bases of the junction unmatched. Per the germline V gene, CDR1 is SEHNR and CDR2 is FQNEAQ (reference sequence). The CDR3 is made up of 16 amino acids. CDR3 coding DNA: TGTGCCAGCAGCCAAACCTCGAGCGGGGGTGGCAATGAGCAGTTCTTC. Its translation: CASSQTSSGGGNEQFF.

The chain links TRBV12-3 or TRBV12-4 to TRBJ2-1, with TRBD2 identical over 8 bases. The CDR3 spans 17 residues. V was clipped by 4 bases and J by 2 bases; unmatched bases: 10. CDR3 protein: CASSSLLRGDPYNEQFF. CDR3 nucleotide sequence: TGTGCCAGCAGTTCCCTTTTGCGGGGGGACCCCTACAATGAGCAGTTCTTC.

The chain combines TRBV6-6 with TRBJ2-7, with TRBD1 matching 9 bases. Germline V gene lookup returns CDR1 MNHNY and CDR2 SVGAGI (reference sequence). V shed 4 bases, J shed 5 bases, and the junction held 3 bases outside the gene matches. This CDR3 region has 13 residues. This CDR3 is CASSSRTGDEQYF. In nucleotides, the CDR3 is TGTGCCAGCAGTTCCCGGACAGGGGACGAGCAGTACTTC.

The chain links TRBV4-3 to TRBJ2-3; 13 bases match TRBD2. The CDR3 is 16 amino acids. From germline, CDR1 is LGHNA and CDR2 YSLEER. V lost 4 bases, J lost 2 bases, and 3 bases stayed unmatched. In DNA form, the CDR3 reads TGCGCCAGCAGCCGGACTAGCGGGAGTTTCACAGATACGCAGTATTTT. This encodes CASSRTSGSFTDTQYF.